This T cell receptor beta chain was documented in a study of breast tumors, draining lymph nodes, adjacent tissues. The study, taken as a whole, reports: Tumor and nontumor repertoires were significantly more similar in luminal-like than in basal-like breast cancer. Tumor repertoires ranked between lymph nodes and nontumor tissue in diversity, with V and J gene preferences. Most tumor T cells seemingly derive from lymph node, then expand in tumor.

Losses at the gene ends were 4 bases for V and 5 bases for J; bases not matched to a gene: 4. The length of the CDR3 is 14 residues. Germline V gives CDR1 LNHDA, CDR2 SQIVND (reference sequence). Using its own MiXCR run on the multiplex PCR reads, TCRdb lists one record per CDR3 protein. Here the sample spans about 130,000 distinct CDR3 sequences, around 21% being singletons. This clonotype was counted at least ten times. The antigen remains undetermined. Breast cancer patients provided tissue from their axillary draining lymph nodes. The V call is TRBV19, the J call TRBJ2-7; 11 positions match TRBD2. The TCR originated in a female donor with breast cancer. Some clones in this sample may be carry-over from other donors' samples. Sequencing was carried out using axillary lymph node tissue. The CDR3 DNA sequence: TGTGCCAGTAGTAAACTAGCGGGAGCCGACGAGCAGTACTTC. It translates to CASSKLAGADEQYF.